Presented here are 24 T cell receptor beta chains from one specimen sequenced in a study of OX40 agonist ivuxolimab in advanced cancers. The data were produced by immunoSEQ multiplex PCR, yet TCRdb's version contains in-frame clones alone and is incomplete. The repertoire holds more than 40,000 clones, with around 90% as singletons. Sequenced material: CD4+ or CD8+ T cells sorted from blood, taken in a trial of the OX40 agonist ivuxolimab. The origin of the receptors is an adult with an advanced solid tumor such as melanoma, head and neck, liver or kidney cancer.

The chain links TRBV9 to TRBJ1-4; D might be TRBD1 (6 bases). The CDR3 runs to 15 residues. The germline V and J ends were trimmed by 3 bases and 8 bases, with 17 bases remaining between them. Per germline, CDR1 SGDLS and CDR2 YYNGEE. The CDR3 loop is CASSADGGLVEKLFF. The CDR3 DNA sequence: TGTGCCAGCAGCGCCGACGGGGGGCTGGTAGAAAAACTGTTTTTT.

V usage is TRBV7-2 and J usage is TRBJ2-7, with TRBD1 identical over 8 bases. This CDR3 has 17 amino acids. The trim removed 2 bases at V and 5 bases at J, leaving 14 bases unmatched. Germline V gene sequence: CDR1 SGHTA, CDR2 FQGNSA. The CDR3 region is CASSLNAPGRGRHEQYF. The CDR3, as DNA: TGTGCCAGCAGCTTAAATGCCCCGGGCAGGGGGCGGCACGAGCAGTACTTC.

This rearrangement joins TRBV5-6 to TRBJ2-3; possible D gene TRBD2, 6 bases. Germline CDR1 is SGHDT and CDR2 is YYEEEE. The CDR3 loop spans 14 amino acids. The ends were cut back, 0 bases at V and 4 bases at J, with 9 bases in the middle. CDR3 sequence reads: CASSLAGVSDTQYF. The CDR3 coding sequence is TGTGCCAGCAGCTTGGCGGGGGTGTCAGATACGCAGTATTTT. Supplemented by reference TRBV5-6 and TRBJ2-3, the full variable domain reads DAGVTQSPTHLIKTRGQQVTLRCSPKSGHDTVSWYQQALGQGPQFIFQYYEEEERQRGNFPDRFSGHQFPNYSSELNVNALLLGDSALYLCASSLAGVSDTQYFGPGTRLTVL.

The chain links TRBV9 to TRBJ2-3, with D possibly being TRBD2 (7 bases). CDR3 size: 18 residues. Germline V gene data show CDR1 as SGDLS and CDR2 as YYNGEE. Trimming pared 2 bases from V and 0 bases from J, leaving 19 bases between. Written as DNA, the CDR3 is TGTGCCAGCAGCGTCTCATTCGACGGGGGGCGGAGCACAGATACGCAGTATTTT. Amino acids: CASSVSFDGGRSTDTQYF.

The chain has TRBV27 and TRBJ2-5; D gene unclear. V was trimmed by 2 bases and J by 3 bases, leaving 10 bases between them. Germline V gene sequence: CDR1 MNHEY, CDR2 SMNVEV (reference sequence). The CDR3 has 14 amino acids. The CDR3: CASSLKGGKETQYF. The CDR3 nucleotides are TGTGCCAGCAGTTTAAAGGGCGGAAAAGAGACCCAGTACTTC.

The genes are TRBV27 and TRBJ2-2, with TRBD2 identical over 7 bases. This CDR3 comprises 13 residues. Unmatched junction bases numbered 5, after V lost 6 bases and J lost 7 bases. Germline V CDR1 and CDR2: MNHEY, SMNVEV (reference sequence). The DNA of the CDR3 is TGTGCCAGCAGGCGGGAGCCCCACGGGGAGCTGTTTTTT. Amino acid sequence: CASRREPHGELFF.

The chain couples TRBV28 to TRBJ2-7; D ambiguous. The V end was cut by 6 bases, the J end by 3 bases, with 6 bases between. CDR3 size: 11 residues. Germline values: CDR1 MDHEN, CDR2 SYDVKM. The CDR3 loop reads CASSRHYEQYF. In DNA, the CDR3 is TGTGCCAGCAGCCGACACTACGAGCAGTACTTC.

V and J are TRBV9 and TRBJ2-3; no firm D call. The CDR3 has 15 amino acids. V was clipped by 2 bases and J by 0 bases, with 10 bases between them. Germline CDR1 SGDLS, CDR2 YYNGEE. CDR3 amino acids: CASSVDILSTDTQYF. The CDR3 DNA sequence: TGTGCCAGCAGCGTCGACATCTTGAGCACAGATACGCAGTATTTT.

In DNA, the CDR3 is TGTGCCAGCAGTTGGAAAGAGCAGGGGCCGGGACCCCAGCATTTT. Its translation is CASSWKEQGPGPQHF. The chain uses TRBV6-6 and TRBJ1-5; perhaps TRBD1 as D (6 bases). V was cut by 4 bases and J by 10 bases, with 20 bases left in between. CDR3 length: 15 residues. The germline V gene encodes CDR1 MNHNY and CDR2 SVGAGI (reference sequence).

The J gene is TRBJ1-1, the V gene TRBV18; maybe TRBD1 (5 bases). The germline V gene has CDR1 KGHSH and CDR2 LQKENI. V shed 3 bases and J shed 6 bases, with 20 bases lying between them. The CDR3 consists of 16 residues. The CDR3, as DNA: TGTGCCAGCTCACCCCTATTCGGGGCCAGCGGCCCTGAAGCTTTCTTT. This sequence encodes CASSPLFGASGPEAFF. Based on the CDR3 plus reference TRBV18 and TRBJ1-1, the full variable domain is NAGVMQNPRHLVRRRGQEARLRCSPMKGHSHVYWYRQLPEEGLKFMVYLQKENIIDESGMPKERFSAEFPKEGPSILRIQQVVRGDSAAYFCASSPLFGASGPEAFFGQGTRLTVV.

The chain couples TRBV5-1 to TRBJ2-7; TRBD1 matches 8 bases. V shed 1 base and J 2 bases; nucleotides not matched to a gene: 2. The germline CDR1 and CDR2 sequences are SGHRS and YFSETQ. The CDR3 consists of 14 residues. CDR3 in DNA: TGCGCCAGCAGCTTGCGACAGGGGACCTACGAGCAGTACTTC. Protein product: CASSLRQGTYEQYF.

CDR3 loop: CASSPTGELPYEQYF. CDR3 sequence (DNA): TGTGCCAGCAGTCCGACAGGGGAGCTGCCCTACGAGCAGTACTTC. The V call is TRBV28, the J call TRBJ2-7, with 8 bases matching TRBD1. The germline gives CDR1 MDHEN, CDR2 SYDVKM. CDR3 length: 15 residues. V was pared by 5 bases and J by 2 bases, with 8 bases of the junction left unmatched.

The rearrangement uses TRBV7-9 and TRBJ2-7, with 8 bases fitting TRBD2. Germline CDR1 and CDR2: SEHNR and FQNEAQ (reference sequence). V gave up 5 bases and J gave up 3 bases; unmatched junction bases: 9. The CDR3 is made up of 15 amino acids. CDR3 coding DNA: TGTGCCAGCAGCCATTTAGCGGGGAATGTCTACGAGCAGTACTTC. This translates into CASSHLAGNVYEQYF.

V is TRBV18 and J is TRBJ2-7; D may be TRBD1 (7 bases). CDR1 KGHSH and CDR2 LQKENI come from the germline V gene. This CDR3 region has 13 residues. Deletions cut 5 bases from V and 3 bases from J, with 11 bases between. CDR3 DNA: TGTGCCAGCTCAACCCAGGGGGGCTACGAGCAGTACTTC. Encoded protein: CASSTQGGYEQYF.

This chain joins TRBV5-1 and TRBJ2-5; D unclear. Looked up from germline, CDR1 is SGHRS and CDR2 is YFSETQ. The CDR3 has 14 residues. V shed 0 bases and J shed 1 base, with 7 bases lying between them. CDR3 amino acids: CASSLDVSQETQYF. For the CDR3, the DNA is TGCGCCAGCAGCTTGGACGTCAGCCAAGAGACCCAGTACTTC. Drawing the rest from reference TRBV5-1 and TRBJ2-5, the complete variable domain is KAGVTQTPRYLIKTRGQQVTLSCSPISGHRSVSWYQQTPGQGLQFLFEYFSETQRNKGNFPGRFSGRQFSNSRSEMNVSTLELGDSALYLCASSLDVSQETQYFGPGTRLLVL.

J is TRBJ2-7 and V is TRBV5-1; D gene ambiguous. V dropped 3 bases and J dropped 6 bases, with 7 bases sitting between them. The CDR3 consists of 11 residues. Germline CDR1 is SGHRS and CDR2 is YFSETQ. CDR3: CASSSWGEQYF. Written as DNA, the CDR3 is TGCGCCAGCAGCTCGTGGGGCGAGCAGTACTTC.

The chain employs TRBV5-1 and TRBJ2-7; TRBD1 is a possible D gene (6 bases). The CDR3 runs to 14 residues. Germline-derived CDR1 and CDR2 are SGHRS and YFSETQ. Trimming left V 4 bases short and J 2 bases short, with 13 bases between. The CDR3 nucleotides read TGCGCCAGCAGCGCCCCGACAGGCCCCTACGAGCAGTACTTC. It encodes CASSAPTGPYEQYF.

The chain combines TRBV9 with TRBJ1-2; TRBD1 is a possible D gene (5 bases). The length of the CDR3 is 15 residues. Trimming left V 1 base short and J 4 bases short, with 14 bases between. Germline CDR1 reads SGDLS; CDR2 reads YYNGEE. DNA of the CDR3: TGTGCCAGCAGCGTATTGATGGCGGGGGTCTATGGCTACACCTTC. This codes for CASSVLMAGVYGYTF.

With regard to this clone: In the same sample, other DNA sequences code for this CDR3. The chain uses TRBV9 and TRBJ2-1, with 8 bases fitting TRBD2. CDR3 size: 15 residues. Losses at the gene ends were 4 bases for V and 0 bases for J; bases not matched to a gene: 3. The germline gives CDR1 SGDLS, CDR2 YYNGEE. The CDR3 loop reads CASSPSGSSYNEQFF. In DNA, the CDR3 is TGTGCCAGCAGCCCGAGCGGGAGCTCCTACAATGAGCAGTTCTTC.

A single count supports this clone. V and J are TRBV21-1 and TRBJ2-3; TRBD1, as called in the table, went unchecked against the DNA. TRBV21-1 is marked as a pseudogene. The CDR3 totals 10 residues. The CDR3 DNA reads TGTGCCAGCCCCAGGAATACGCAGTATTTT. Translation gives CASPRNTQYF.

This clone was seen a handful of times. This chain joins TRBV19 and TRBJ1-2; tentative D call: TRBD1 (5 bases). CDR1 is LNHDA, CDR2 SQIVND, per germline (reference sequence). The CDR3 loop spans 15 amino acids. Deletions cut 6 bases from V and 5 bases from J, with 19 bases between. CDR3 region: CASRDHSRVNYGYTF. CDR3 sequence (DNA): TGTGCCAGTAGGGATCACAGCAGGGTAAATTATGGCTACACCTTC.

CDR3 region: CASSQGRGSTEAFF. The CDR3 DNA reads as TGCGCCAGCAGCCAGGGCCGGGGATCCACTGAAGCTTTCTTT. The chain has TRBV4-1 and TRBJ1-1; D unclear. Per the germline V gene, CDR1 is MGHRA and CDR2 is YSYEKL. There are 14 residues in the CDR3. Deletions cut 3 bases from V and 4 bases from J, with 12 bases between.

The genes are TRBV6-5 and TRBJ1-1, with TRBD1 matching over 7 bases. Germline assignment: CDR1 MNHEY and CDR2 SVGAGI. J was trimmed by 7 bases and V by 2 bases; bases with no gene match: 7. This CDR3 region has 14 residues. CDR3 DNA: TGTGCCAGCAGTTACCTCAGGGGGGTGAGTGAAGCTTTCTTT. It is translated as CASSYLRGVSEAFF.

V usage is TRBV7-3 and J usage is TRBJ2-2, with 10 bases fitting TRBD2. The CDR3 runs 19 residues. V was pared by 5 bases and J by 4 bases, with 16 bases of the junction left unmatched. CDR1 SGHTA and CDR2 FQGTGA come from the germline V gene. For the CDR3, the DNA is TGTGCCAGCAGCCGAACGCCGCTGAGCGGGGGGGCCATCACCGGGGAGCTGTTTTTT. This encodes CASSRTPLSGGAITGELFF.